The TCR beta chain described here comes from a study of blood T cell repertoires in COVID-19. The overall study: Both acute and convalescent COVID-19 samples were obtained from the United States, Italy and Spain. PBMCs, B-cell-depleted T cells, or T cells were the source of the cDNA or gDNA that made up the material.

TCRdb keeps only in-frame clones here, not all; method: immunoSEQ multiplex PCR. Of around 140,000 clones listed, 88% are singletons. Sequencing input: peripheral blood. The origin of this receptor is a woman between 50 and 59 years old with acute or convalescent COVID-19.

CDR3 amino acids: CASSPRTEENTEAFF. The CDR3 nucleotides read TGTGCCAGCTCACCACGGACAGAAGAGAACACTGAAGCTTTCTTT. This chain connects TRBV18 to TRBJ1-1; D is perhaps TRBD1 (6 bases). The CDR3 is made up of 15 amino acids. V was clipped by 1 base and J by 1 base, with 10 bases between them. CDR1 KGHSH and CDR2 LQKENI come from the germline V gene.